This passage covers 22 T cell receptor beta chains from one sample sequenced in a study of OX40 agonist ivuxolimab in advanced cancers. The protocol was immunoSEQ multiplex PCR, while the TCRdb copy is restricted to in-frame clones and leaves out a portion. The data contain about 68,000 clones, about nine tenths of them singletons. The specimen comprised CD4+ or CD8+ T cells sorted from blood, sampled in a trial of the OX40 agonist ivuxolimab. All receptors derive from an adult with an advanced solid tumor such as melanoma, head and neck, liver or kidney cancer.

This rearrangement joins TRBV5-1 to TRBJ2-5; 13 bases map to TRBD2. The junction had 4 bases not matched to a gene; V was cut back by 0 bases and J by 2 bases. Germline assignment: CDR1 SGHRS and CDR2 YFSETQ. The CDR3 covers 17 residues. The CDR3 DNA sequence: TGCGCCAGCAGCTTGGGGGGGACTAGCGGGATACAAGAGACCCAGTACTTC. It specifies CASSLGGTSGIQETQYF. The whole variable domain, remainder taken from reference TRBV5-1 and TRBJ2-5, is KAGVTQTPRYLIKTRGQQVTLSCSPISGHRSVSWYQQTPGQGLQFLFEYFSETQRNKGNFPGRFSGRQFSNSRSEMNVSTLELGDSALYLCASSLGGTSGIQETQYFGPGTRLLVL.

This chain connects TRBV4-1 to TRBJ2-5, with D possibly matching TRBD1 (6 bases). Germline V gives CDR1 MGHRA, CDR2 YSYEKL. The V end was cut by 3 bases, the J end by 4 bases, with 12 bases between. The CDR3 runs to 14 residues. The CDR3 DNA sequence: TGCGCCAGCAGCCACAACACAGGGTCAGAGACCCAGTACTTC. Translation: CASSHNTGSETQYF.

The rearrangement uses TRBV6-1 and TRBJ1-2; no firm D call. The CDR3 spans 13 residues. V dropped 4 bases and J dropped 5 bases, with 11 bases sitting between them. CDR1 and CDR2 (germline): MNHNS, SASEGT. CDR3 coding DNA: TGTGCCAGCAGTGGGACCGGGCTATATGGCTACACCTTC. It yields the protein CASSGTGLYGYTF.

The rearrangement joins TRBV5-6 to TRBJ2-5; D might be TRBD1 (5 bases). CDR3 length: 14 amino acids. In germline, CDR1 is SGHDT, CDR2 YYEEEE. Trimming stripped 3 bases from V and 5 bases from J, with 14 bases between. In DNA, the CDR3 is TGTGCCAGCAGCTGGAGCGAAGCAGGGGAGACCCAGTACTTC. It specifies CASSWSEAGETQYF.

The chain combines TRBV27 with TRBJ2-4; TRBD1 aligns across 7 bases. Trimming removed 5 bases from V and 0 bases from J; junction bases left unmatched: 4. Germline V gives CDR1 MNHEY, CDR2 SMNVEV (reference sequence). This CDR3 spans 15 amino acids. The CDR3 region is CASSPRGLAKNIQYF. DNA for the CDR3: TGTGCCAGCAGTCCGAGGGGGCTAGCCAAAAACATTCAGTACTTC.

The chain uses TRBV4-3 and TRBJ1-2; D ambiguous. V shed 2 bases and J shed 1 base, with 5 bases lying between them. The CDR3 loop spans 13 amino acids. Germline loops: CDR1 LGHNA, CDR2 YSLEER. The CDR3 loop is CASSQIVNYGYTF. The CDR3 DNA follows: TGCGCCAGCAGCCAAATAGTTAACTATGGCTACACCTTC.

This chain links TRBV6-5 with TRBJ2-7, with D perhaps TRBD2 (5 bases). The V end was cut by 6 bases, the J end by 2 bases, with 8 bases between. There are 12 residues in the CDR3. The germline V gene has CDR1 MNHEY and CDR2 SVGAGI. CDR3 residues: CASRVGTYEQYF. CDR3 nucleotide sequence: TGTGCCAGCAGGGTCGGGACCTACGAGCAGTACTTC.

J is TRBJ1-3 and V is TRBV28; the D gene is possibly TRBD1 (6 bases). CDR3 length equals 14 residues. V was shortened by 3 bases and J by 2 bases, with 8 bases between the two germline ends. The germline gives CDR1 MDHEN, CDR2 SYDVKM. CDR3 DNA sequence: TGTGCCAGCAGTTTGGGGGGGCCTGGAAACACCATATATTTT. It specifies CASSLGGPGNTIYF.

This clone was detected only once. V gene TRBV10-3 combines with J gene TRBJ2-7; 7 bases are a match to TRBD1. CDR1 and CDR2 (germline): ENHRY, SYGVKD. CDR3 size: 14 residues. Trimming cost V 4 bases and J 2 bases; bases outside gene matches: 5. CDR3 sequence: CAISVTGPPYEQYF. Here the CDR3 DNA reads TGTGCCATCAGTGTGACAGGGCCCCCCTACGAGCAGTACTTC.

The chain recombines TRBV9 with TRBJ2-7; D possibly corresponds to TRBD2 (6 bases). Germline CDR1 SGDLS, CDR2 YYNGEE. This CDR3 has 13 residues. Deletions cut 5 bases from V and 7 bases from J, with 16 bases between. CDR3 DNA sequence: TGTGCCAGCAGTGGTGGGGCGGGGAGGGAGCAGTACTTC. Amino acids: CASSGGAGREQYF.

The chain recombines TRBV27 with TRBJ2-7; 11 bases align to TRBD1. The CDR3 sequence is 17 residues long. J was trimmed by 3 bases and V by 4 bases; bases with no gene match: 11. The V gene's germline CDR1 is MNHEY and CDR2 SMNVEV (reference sequence). CDR3 region: CASSSVFAGTGGYEQYF. The CDR3 DNA follows: TGTGCCAGCAGTTCGGTATTCGCCGGGACAGGGGGCTACGAGCAGTACTTC.

This rearrangement joins TRBV7-8 to TRBJ2-7; D is undetermined. Germline loops: CDR1 SGHVS, CDR2 FQNEAQ. Trimming took off 5 bases at V and 6 bases at J, with 11 bases between the two ends. This CDR3 region has 12 residues. The CDR3 reads CASSPGRREQYF. CDR3 in DNA: TGTGCCAGCAGCCCCGGTCGTCGCGAGCAGTACTTC.

This chain joins TRBV21-1 and TRBJ2-7. TRBV21-1 is noted as a pseudogene. This CDR3 has 15 amino acids. The CDR3 region is CASSGRQEGNYEQYF. In DNA, the CDR3 is TGTGCCAGCAGCGGGCGACAGGAGGGAAATTACGAGCAGTACTTC.

The chain uses TRBV19 and TRBJ1-2, with a weak D call TRBD1 (6 bases). The V gene lost 10 bases and the J gene lost 8 bases, with 23 bases spanning the gap. Per the germline V gene, CDR1 is LNHDA and CDR2 is SQIVND (reference sequence). The CDR3 runs to 14 residues. The DNA for the CDR3 is TGTGCCACCTCCGGGACAATCCCCCAAACCGGCTACACCTTC. This translates into CATSGTIPQTGYTF.

This clone showed up just a few times. The genes are TRBV5-1 and TRBJ1-6, with D perhaps TRBD1 (5 bases). The V end lost 0 bases, the J end lost 5 bases, and 12 bases lay between the germline ends. CDR1 is SGHRS and CDR2 is YFSETQ in the germline V gene. The CDR3 totals 16 residues. The CDR3, as DNA: TGCGCCAGCAGCTTGGTGGTGGGGGGGGATAATTCACCCCTCCACTTT. Protein product: CASSLVVGGDNSPLHF.

The rearrangement uses TRBV6-6 and TRBJ1-4, with 11 bases identical to TRBD1. Per the germline V gene, CDR1 is MNHNY and CDR2 is SVGAGI (reference sequence). The CDR3 has 14 amino acids. Trimming removed 6 bases from V and 8 bases from J; junction bases left unmatched: 5. The CDR3 DNA follows: TGTGCCAGCAGGGACAGGGGGCAGGCGGAAAAACTGTTTTTT. It yields the protein CASRDRGQAEKLFF.

This chain uses TRBV5-1 with TRBJ2-7, with D perhaps matching TRBD2 (5 bases). Germline-derived CDR1 and CDR2 are SGHRS and YFSETQ. V was cut by 3 bases and J by 2 bases, with 21 bases left in between. This CDR3 contains 17 residues. In DNA, the CDR3 is TGCGCCAGCAGCTCCAGCACACGATCTTTGACTACCTACGAGCAGTACTTC. Translation: CASSSSTRSLTTYEQYF.

The V and J genes are TRBV6-5 and TRBJ1-3; D gene ambiguous. V was cut by 4 bases and J by 3 bases, with 10 bases left in between. Germline V CDR1 and CDR2: MNHEY, SVGAGI. The CDR3 is made up of 14 amino acids. The DNA for the CDR3 is TGTGCCAGCAGTTCCGACTGGAGTGGAAACACCATATATTTT. Translation: CASSSDWSGNTIYF.

The table lists this clone with a few counts. This chain uses TRBV5-1 with TRBJ2-5; 7 bases align to TRBD2. The germline V gene has CDR1 SGHRS and CDR2 YFSETQ. Trimming removed 1 base from V and 5 bases from J; junction bases left unmatched: 5. The CDR3 runs to 14 residues. The CDR3 region has the DNA TGCGCCAGCAGCTTGAACGGGGGGAAGGAGACCCAGTACTTC. It specifies CASSLNGGKETQYF.

This clone was seen a few times. The chain links TRBV7-8 to TRBJ1-6; D gene ambiguous. Germline values: CDR1 SGHVS, CDR2 FQNEAQ. The CDR3 is 14 residues long. The V end was cut by 6 bases, the J end by 7 bases, with 13 bases between. The CDR3 reads CASSTGNNNSPLHF. For the CDR3, the DNA is TGTGCCAGCAGTACCGGGAACAACAATTCACCCCTCCACTTT.

V gene TRBV5-1 combines with J gene TRBJ2-7, with 10 bases that match TRBD1. CDR3 length equals 15 residues. The junction had 8 bases not matched to a gene; V was cut back by 2 bases and J by 6 bases. The germline V gene encodes CDR1 SGHRS and CDR2 YFSETQ. The CDR3 nucleotides are TGCGCCAGCAGCTTCAGAGGACAGGGGGGAGGCGAGCAGTACTTC. It specifies CASSFRGQGGGEQYF. Drawing the rest from reference TRBV5-1 and TRBJ2-7, the complete variable domain is KAGVTQTPRYLIKTRGQQVTLSCSPISGHRSVSWYQQTPGQGLQFLFEYFSETQRNKGNFPGRFSGRQFSNSRSEMNVSTLELGDSALYLCASSFRGQGGGEQYFGPGTRLTVT.

The gene calls are TRBV6-5 and TRBJ2-1, with TRBD2 identical over 8 bases. The germline gives CDR1 MNHEY, CDR2 SVGAGI. The CDR3 totals 16 residues. Trimming at V came to 2 bases and at J to 4 bases, leaving 7 bases not matched to a gene. The CDR3 reads CASSYTRTSRYNEQFF. For the CDR3, the DNA is TGTGCCAGCAGTTACACTAGGACTAGCCGATACAATGAGCAGTTCTTC.